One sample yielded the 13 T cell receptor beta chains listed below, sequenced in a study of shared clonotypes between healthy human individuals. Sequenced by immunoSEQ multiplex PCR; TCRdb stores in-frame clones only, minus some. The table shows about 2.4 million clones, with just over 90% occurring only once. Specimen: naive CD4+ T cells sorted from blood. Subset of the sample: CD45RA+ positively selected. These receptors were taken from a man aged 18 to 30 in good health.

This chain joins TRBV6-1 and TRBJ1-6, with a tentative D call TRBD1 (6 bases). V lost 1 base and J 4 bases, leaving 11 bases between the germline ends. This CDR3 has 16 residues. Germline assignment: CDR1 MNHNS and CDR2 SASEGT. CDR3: CASSEDRASYNSPLHF. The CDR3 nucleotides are TGTGCCAGCAGTGAAGACAGGGCCTCTTATAATTCACCCCTCCACTTT.

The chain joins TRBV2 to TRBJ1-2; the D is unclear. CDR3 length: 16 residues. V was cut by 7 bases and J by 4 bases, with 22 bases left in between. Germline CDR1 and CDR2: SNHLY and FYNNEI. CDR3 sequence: CASTRQLGVQGYGYTF. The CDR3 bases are TGTGCCAGCACTCGCCAGCTAGGTGTTCAAGGCTATGGCTACACCTTC.

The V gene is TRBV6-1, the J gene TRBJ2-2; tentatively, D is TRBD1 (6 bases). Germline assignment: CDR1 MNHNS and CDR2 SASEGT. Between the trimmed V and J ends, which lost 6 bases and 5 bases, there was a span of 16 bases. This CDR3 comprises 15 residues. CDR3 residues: CASRVQGPRTGELFF. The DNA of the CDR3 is TGTGCCAGCAGGGTACAGGGCCCTCGGACCGGGGAGCTGTTTTTT.

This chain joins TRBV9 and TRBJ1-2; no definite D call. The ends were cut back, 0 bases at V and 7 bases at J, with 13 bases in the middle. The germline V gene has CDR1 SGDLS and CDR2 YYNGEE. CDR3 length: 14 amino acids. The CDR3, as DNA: TGTGCCAGCAGCGTAGAAACTGGTAATGCTGGCTACACCTTC. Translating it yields CASSVETGNAGYTF.

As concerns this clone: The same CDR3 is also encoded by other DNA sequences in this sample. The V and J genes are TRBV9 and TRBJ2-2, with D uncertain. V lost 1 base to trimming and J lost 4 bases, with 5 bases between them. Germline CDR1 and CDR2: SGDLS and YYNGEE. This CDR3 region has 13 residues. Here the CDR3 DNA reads TGTGCCAGCAGCGTACTTAGCACCGGGGAGCTGTTTTTT. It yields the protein CASSVLSTGELFF. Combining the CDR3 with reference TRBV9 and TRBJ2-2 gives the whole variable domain DSGVTQTPKHLITATGQRVTLRCSPRSGDLSVYWYQQSLDQGLQFLIQYYNGEERAKGNILERFSAQQFPDLHSELNLSSLELGDSALYFCASSVLSTGELFFGEGSRLTVL.

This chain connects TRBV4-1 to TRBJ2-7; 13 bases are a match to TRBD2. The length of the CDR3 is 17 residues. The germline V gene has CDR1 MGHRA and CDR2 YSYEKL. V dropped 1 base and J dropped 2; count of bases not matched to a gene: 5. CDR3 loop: CASSQGPGTSGAYEQYF. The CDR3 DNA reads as TGCGCCAGCAGCCAAGGTCCCGGGACTAGCGGGGCCTACGAGCAGTACTTC.

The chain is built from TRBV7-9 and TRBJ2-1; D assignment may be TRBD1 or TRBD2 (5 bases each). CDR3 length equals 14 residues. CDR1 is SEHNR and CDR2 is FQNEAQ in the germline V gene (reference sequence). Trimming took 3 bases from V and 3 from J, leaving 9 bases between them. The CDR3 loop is CASSLGTYYNEQFF. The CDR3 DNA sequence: TGTGCCAGCAGCTTGGGGACCTACTACAATGAGCAGTTCTTC.

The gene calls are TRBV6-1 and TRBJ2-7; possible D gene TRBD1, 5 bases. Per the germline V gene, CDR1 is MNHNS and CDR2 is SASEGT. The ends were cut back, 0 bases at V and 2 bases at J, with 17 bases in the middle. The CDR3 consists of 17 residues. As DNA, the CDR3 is TGTGCCAGCAGTGAAGCGGCGTTTGGGGCTCTCCCCTACGAGCAGTACTTC. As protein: CASSEAAFGALPYEQYF.

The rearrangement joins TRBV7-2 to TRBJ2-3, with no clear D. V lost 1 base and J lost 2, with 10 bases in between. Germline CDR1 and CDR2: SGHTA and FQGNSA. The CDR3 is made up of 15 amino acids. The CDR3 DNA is TGTGCCAGCAGCTTAGAAGCCAGTACCACAGATACGCAGTATTTT. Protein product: CASSLEASTTDTQYF. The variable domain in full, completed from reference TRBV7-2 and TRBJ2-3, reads GAGVSQSPSNKVTEKGKDVELRCDPISGHTALYWYRQSLGQGLEFLIYFQGNSAPDKSGLPSDRFSAERTGGSVSTLTIQRTQQEDSAVYLCASSLEASTTDTQYFGPGTRLTVL.

The CDR3 DNA reads as TGTGCCAGCAGCGCTTCTACCTTAGCGGGGAGAGAGACCCAGTACTTC. It translates to CASSASTLAGRETQYF. The V and J genes are TRBV2 and TRBJ2-5, with TRBD2 matching over 8 bases. CDR1 SNHLY and CDR2 FYNNEI come from the germline V gene. The J segment lost 4 bases and the V segment lost 6 bases, leaving 13 bases of the junction unmatched. The CDR3 length is 16 residues.

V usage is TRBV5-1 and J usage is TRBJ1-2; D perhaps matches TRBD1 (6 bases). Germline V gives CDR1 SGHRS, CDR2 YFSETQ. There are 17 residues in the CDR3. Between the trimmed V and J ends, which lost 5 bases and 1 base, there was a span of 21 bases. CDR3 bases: TGCGCCAGCAGAATCCGGGACACCCAGGCCGTTAACTATGGCTACACCTTC. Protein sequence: CASRIRDTQAVNYGYTF.

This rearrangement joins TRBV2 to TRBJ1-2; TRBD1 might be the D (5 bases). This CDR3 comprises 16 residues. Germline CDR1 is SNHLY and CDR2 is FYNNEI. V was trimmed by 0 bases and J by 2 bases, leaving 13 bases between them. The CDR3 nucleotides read TGTGCCAGCAGTGAAGCGCTTCTGAGACAGAACTATGGCTACACCTTC. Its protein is CASSEALLRQNYGYTF.

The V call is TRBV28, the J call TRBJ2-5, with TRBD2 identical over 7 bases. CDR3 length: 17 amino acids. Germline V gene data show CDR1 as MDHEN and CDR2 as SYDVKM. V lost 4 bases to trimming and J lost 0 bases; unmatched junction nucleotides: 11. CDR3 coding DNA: TGTGCCAGCAGTTCCGCCGGGCTAGCGGAGAACCAAGAGACCCAGTACTTC. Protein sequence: CASSSAGLAENQETQYF.